Given below is one TCR beta chain in context. Its specificity is unknown. This sample was taken from a study of cytomegalovirus exposure and HLA in healthy donors. Study context: Samples from HLA-typed donors yielded around 85 million unique TCRs in an early data release. Study-level results: A later analysis found TCR association rates differed by HLA locus, highest for DRB1 and lowest for HLA-C. Researchers reportedly found TCR beta sequences accurately predicted most subjects' HLA-A and HLA-B alleles.

CDR1 is SGHVS and CDR2 is FQNEAQ in the germline V gene. V gave up 5 bases and J gave up 7 bases; unmatched junction bases: 8. The CDR3 sequence is 15 residues long. The PCR was carried out with 60 Vbeta primers and 13 Jbeta primers. Here immunoSEQ multiplex PCR was the method, and the copy in TCRdb shows in-frame clones only, minus some. The listing contains about 91,000 clones. V is TRBV7-8 and J is TRBJ2-1; 10 nucleotides align to TRBD2. The specimen sequenced was PBMCs. This TCR came from a woman in her twenties or thirties in good health and CMV-seronegative. The CDR3, as DNA: TGTGCCAGCAGCCCCTTAGCGGGGGGCGTGAATGAGCAGTTCTTC. Translating gives CASSPLAGGVNEQFF.